This note documents a single T cell receptor beta chain sequence. The entry originates in a study of shared clonotypes between healthy human individuals. Study as a whole: Aged between 18 and 49, the donors were a couple of women and three men.

Germline CDR1 and CDR2: MNHEY and SMNVEV (reference sequence). V was clipped by 4 bases and J by 4 bases, with 8 bases between them. The CDR3 totals 14 residues. Method: immunoSEQ multiplex PCR; TCRdb's copy keeps in-frame clones and lacks some. Of approximately 1.1 million clones listed, approximately 78% are singletons. HIV-negative, healthy adults without recent acute infections or vaccinations were the donors. It was into CD45RA+ naive and CD45RA-negative memory subsets that the CD4+ cells were split. This chain connects TRBV27 to TRBJ1-6, with D unclear. The TCR was taken from a man aged 18 to 29 in good health. Some clones in this sample may be carry-over from other donors' samples. The sample taken for sequencing was memory CD4+ T cells from PBMCs. The subset is: CD45RA-negative fraction. CDR3 sequence: CASSSELYNSPLHF. The CDR3 DNA reads TGTGCCAGCAGTTCGGAGCTTTATAATTCACCCCTCCACTTT.